A selection of T cell receptor beta chains follows, all from one sample in a study of blood T cells in healthy people across ages. TCRdb redid the calling of the 5' RACE reads with MiXCR, one entry per CDR3 protein. The sample yields roughly 1,300,000 distinct CDR3 sequences, around 59% seen once. The specimen was blood. These receptors came from a man aged 18-30 years in good health. Each CDR3 is given with its conserved first and last residue. A D gene is named only where the DNA matches it firmly. A clone size is listed for some rows: how often the clone was seen (once, few, many), or a class if it is expanded.

TRBD1,TRBV20-1,NA,TRBJ1-3,14,CSACDRAPGNTIYF,TGCAGTGCATGCGACAGGGCGCCTGGAAACACCATATATTTT
NA,TRBV20-1,NA,TRBJ2-7,14,CSADLGSSLNEQYF,TGCAGTGCCGACCTTGGCTCGTCCTTAAACGAGCAGTACTTC
NA,TRBV4-3,few,TRBJ2-1,14,CASSQGLAVGEQFF,TGCGCCAGCAGCCAAGGTTTAGCGGTGGGTGAGCAGTTCTTC
TRBD1,TRBV12-3/TRBV12-4,NA,TRBJ1-2,15,CASTRGEKSTYGYTF,TGTGCCAGCACCAGGGGGGAGAAGTCCACCTATGGCTACACCTTC
TRBD1,TRBV5-1,NA,TRBJ1-5,15,CASSRGQGVNQPQHF,TGCGCCAGCAGCCGCGGACAGGGGGTAAATCAGCCCCAGCATTTT
NA,TRBV7-9,NA,TRBJ2-3,17,CASSPRGGAYQTDTQYF,TGTGCCAGCAGCCCCCGGGGCGGGGCCTACCAAACAGATACGCAGTATTTT
TRBD2,TRBV4-1,NA,TRBJ2-5,18,CAGSRKLTSGGPQETQYF,TGCGCCGGCAGCCGGAAGCTGACTAGCGGGGGGCCTCAAGAGACTCAGTACTTC
NA,TRBV7-9,NA,TRBJ2-5,12,CASNLGRNEQYF,TGTGCCAGCAACCTGGGTCGGAATGAGCAGTACTTC
NA,TRBV9,NA,TRBJ2-1,14,CASSKSGSYNEQFF,TGTGCCAGCAGCAAGAGCGGAAGCTACAATGAGCAGTTCTTC
NA,TRBV12-1,NA,TRBJ2-7,16,CASSTRPETSDYEQYF,TGTGCCAGCAGCACTAGACCTGAGACTAGTGACTACGAGCAGTACTTC
NA,TRBV2,NA,TRBJ2-6,15,CASKGEGNGANVLTF,TGTGCCAGCAAGGGCGAAGGGAATGGGGCCAACGTCCTGACTTTC
TRBD1,TRBV19,NA,TRBJ1-5,16,CASSGSQGASNQPQHF,TGTGCCAGTAGTGGATCACAGGGGGCAAGCAATCAGCCCCAGCATTTT
TRBD1,TRBV29-1,NA,TRBJ2-7,13,CIVALQGESEQYF,TGCATCGTTGCCCTACAGGGGGAGAGCGAGCAGTACTTC
TRBD2,TRBV4-3,NA,TRBJ2-2,17,CASSQDRLAGNTGELFF,TGCGCCAGCAGCCAAGATCGCCTAGCGGGGAACACCGGGGAGCTGTTTTTT
NA,TRBV2,few,TRBJ2-3,15,CASTSPARVVDTQYF,TGTGCCAGCACGTCTCCAGCCAGAGTGGTAGATACGCAGTATTTT
NA,TRBV5-5,NA,TRBJ2-1,14,CASSLEAAYNEQFF,TGTGCCAGCAGCTTGGAGGCAGCTTACAATGAGCAGTTCTTC
NA,TRBV6-5,few,TRBJ2-5,14,CASTDPIGQETQYF,TGTGCCAGCACCGACCCCATAGGACAGGAGACCCAGTACTTC
NA,TRBV4-2,NA,TRBJ2-1,17,CASSQGDLGSSYNEQFF,TGTGCCAGCAGCCAGGGTGACCTCGGGAGCTCCTACAATGAGCAGTTCTTC
TRBD1,TRBV4-2,NA,TRBJ1-2,15,CASSQGAGGHYGYTF,TGTGCCAGCAGCCAAGGGGCAGGGGGCCACTATGGCTACACCTTC
NA,TRBV20-1,NA,TRBJ2-7,14,CSARSGVSTYEQYF,TGCAGTGCTAGATCCGGGGTTTCAACCTACGAGCAGTACTTC
TRBD1,TRBV6-1,once,TRBJ2-1,15,CAISGRDRDYNEQFF,TGTGCCATCAGTGGGCGGGACAGGGACTACAATGAGCAGTTCTTC
NA,TRBV7-2,NA,TRBJ1-1,13,CASLTSMNTEAFF,TGTGCTTCCCTCACGAGTATGAACACTGAAGCTTTCTTT
TRBD1,TRBV6-5,NA,TRBJ1-4,16,CASSYSNAGGNEKLFF,TGTGCCAGCAGTTACTCGAATGCAGGGGGTAATGAAAAACTGTTTTTT
TRBD2,TRBV28,few,TRBJ2-4,18,CASSSPGTSGGSKNIQYF,TGTGCCAGCAGCAGCCCCGGGACTAGCGGAGGAAGCAAAAACATTCAGTACTTC
TRBD1,TRBV27,few,TRBJ2-3,15,CASSMGQDITDTQYF,TGTGCCAGCAGTATGGGACAGGATATCACAGATACGCAGTATTTT
NA,TRBV27,few,TRBJ2-7,12,CASRKGVGEQYF,TGTGCCAGCAGGAAGGGGGTTGGCGAGCAGTACTTC
NA,TRBV4-3,NA,TRBJ1-1,15,CASSQEPSGNTEAFF,TGCGCCAGCAGCCAAGAACCTTCGGGGAACACTGAAGCTTTCTTT
NA,TRBV4-1,few,TRBJ2-7,16,CASSQDVGSPIYEQYF,TGCGCCAGCAGCCAAGATGTGGGGTCCCCGATCTACGAGCAGTACTTC
NA,TRBV2,NA,TRBJ2-3,15,CASSEARGRTDTQYF,TGTGCCAGCAGTGAAGCAAGGGGTCGCACAGATACGCAGTATTTT
NA,TRBV20-1,NA,TRBJ2-3,16,CSAREGPAFPFNTQYF,TGCAGTGCTAGAGAAGGCCCGGCCTTCCCATTTAATACGCAGTATTTT
TRBD1,TRBV29-1,NA,TRBJ1-1,12,CSGQGMSTEAFF,TGCAGCGGACAGGGGATGTCCACTGAAGCTTTCTTT
NA,TRBV7-2,NA,TRBJ2-1,13,CASSLEVDNEQFF,TGTGCCAGCAGCTTAGAAGTAGACAATGAGCAGTTCTTC